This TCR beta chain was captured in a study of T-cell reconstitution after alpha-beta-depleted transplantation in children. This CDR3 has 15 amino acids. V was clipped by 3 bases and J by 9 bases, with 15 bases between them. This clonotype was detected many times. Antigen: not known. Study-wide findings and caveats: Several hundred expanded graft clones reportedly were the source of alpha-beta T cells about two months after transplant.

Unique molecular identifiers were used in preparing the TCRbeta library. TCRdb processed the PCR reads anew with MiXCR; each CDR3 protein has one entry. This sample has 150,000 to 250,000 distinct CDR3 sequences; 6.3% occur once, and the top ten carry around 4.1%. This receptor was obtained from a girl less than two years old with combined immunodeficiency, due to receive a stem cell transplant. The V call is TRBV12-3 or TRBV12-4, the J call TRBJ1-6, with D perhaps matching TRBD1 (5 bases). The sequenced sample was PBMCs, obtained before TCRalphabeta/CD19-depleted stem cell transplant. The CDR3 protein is CASSFGGVNRSPLHF. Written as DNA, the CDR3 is TGTGCCAGCAGTTTTGGAGGGGTGAACCGTTCACCCCTCCACTTT.